A single sample is the source of the 14 T cell receptor beta chains below, sequenced in a study of blood T cell repertoires in COVID-19. TCRdb keeps only in-frame clones here, not all; method: immunoSEQ multiplex PCR. This sample has about 250,000 clones, with 86% found just once. Material: peripheral blood. The receptors originated from a woman aged 60-70 years who had recovered from COVID-19.

This rearrangement joins TRBV19 to TRBJ2-1, with D perhaps matching TRBD2 (6 bases). In germline, CDR1 is LNHDA, CDR2 SQIVND (reference sequence). Trimming left V 4 bases short and J 8 bases short, with 9 bases between. This CDR3 is built from 12 residues. This chain's CDR3 is CASSTRGDEQFF. The CDR3 region has the DNA TGTGCCAGTAGTACCCGCGGGGATGAGCAGTTCTTC.

This chain connects TRBV3-1 (or the pseudogene TRBV3-2) to TRBJ2-7, with 7 nucleotides matching TRBD1. CDR3 size: 14 residues. Per the germline V gene, CDR1 is LGHDT and CDR2 is YNNKEL (reference sequence). V dropped 1 base and J dropped 8; count of bases not matched to a gene: 8. CDR3 nucleotide sequence: TGTGCCAGCAGCCAAGGTTACAGGGGAAAACAGCAGTACTTC. This translates into CASSQGYRGKQQYF.

V is TRBV10-3 and J is TRBJ2-2; D not resolved. This CDR3 is 14 amino acids long. Between the trimmed V and J ends, which lost 11 bases and 0 bases, there was a span of 13 bases. Germline assignment: CDR1 ENHRY and CDR2 SYGVKD. The DNA of the CDR3 is TGTGCCGCGCGTTCTAGTGCGAACACCGGGGAGCTGTTTTTT. Translating gives CAARSSANTGELFF.

The chain couples TRBV5-1 to TRBJ1-3, with D maybe TRBD1 (5 bases). The V gene lost 7 bases and the J gene lost 2 bases, with 16 bases spanning the gap. This CDR3 is 15 amino acids long. Germline assignment: CDR1 SGHRS and CDR2 YFSETQ. CDR3: CASGPDSFPGNTIYF. In DNA form, the CDR3 reads TGCGCCAGCGGACCCGACAGTTTTCCTGGAAACACCATATATTTT. The full variable domain, in which reference TRBV5-1 and TRBJ1-3 provide the parts outside the CDR3, is KAGVTQTPRYLIKTRGQQVTLSCSPISGHRSVSWYQQTPGQGLQFLFEYFSETQRNKGNFPGRFSGRQFSNSRSEMNVSTLELGDSALYLCASGPDSFPGNTIYFGEGSWLTVV.

The rearrangement uses TRBV5-3 and TRBJ2-5, with D possibly TRBD2 on 5 matching bases. TRBV5-3 is an open reading frame whose function is uncertain. This CDR3 contains 13 residues. The V end was cut by 8 bases, the J end by 4 bases, with 15 bases between. Here the CDR3 reads CASTTGIRETQYF. CDR3 in DNA: TGTGCCAGCACTACGGGGATCCGAGAGACCCAGTACTTC.

The chain combines TRBV11-3 with TRBJ1-1, with 8 positions matching TRBD1. The CDR3 runs 17 residues. After removal of 0 bases from V and 1 base from J, the junction contained 7 bases not matched to a gene. Germline V gene data show CDR1 as SGHNT and CDR2 as YENEEA. The CDR3 reads CASSLDLQGQENTEAFF. In DNA form, the CDR3 reads TGTGCCAGCAGCTTAGATTTACAGGGACAGGAGAACACTGAAGCTTTCTTT. Looking up the rest from reference TRBV11-3 and TRBJ1-1 gives the full variable domain: EAGVVQSPRYKIIEKKQPVAFWCNPISGHNTLYWYLQNLGQGPELLIRYENEEAVDDSQLPKDRFSAERLKGVDSTLKIQPAELGDSAVYLCASSLDLQGQENTEAFFGQGTRLTVV.

The chain links TRBV19 to TRBJ1-2; 8 nucleotides agree with TRBD1. The CDR3 consists of 16 residues. CDR1 LNHDA and CDR2 SQIVND come from the germline V gene (reference sequence). Unmatched junction bases numbered 8, after V lost 3 bases and J lost 2 bases. CDR3 nucleotides: TGTGCCAGTAGTATCCCCGGGACAGGTGCCAACTATGGCTACACCTTC. Residues: CASSIPGTGANYGYTF.

This chain uses TRBV7-3 with TRBJ2-5, with TRBD2 matching 8 bases. The CDR3 runs to 15 residues. Germline V lookup: CDR1 SGHTA, CDR2 FQGTGA. V was clipped by 1 base and J by 5 bases; unmatched bases: 6. In nucleotides, the CDR3 is TGTGCCAGCAGCTTAATGGGCGGGGGGAGTGAGACCCAGTACTTC. Amino acid sequence: CASSLMGGGSETQYF.

The V call is TRBV5-1, the J call TRBJ2-5; 9 bases fit TRBD1. Germline assignment: CDR1 SGHRS and CDR2 YFSETQ. The CDR3 covers 14 residues. V gave up 5 bases and J gave up 5 bases; unmatched junction bases: 7. CDR3: CASSFGQGPETQYF. The CDR3 DNA sequence: TGCGCCAGCAGTTTCGGACAGGGGCCGGAGACCCAGTACTTC. Supplemented by reference TRBV5-1 and TRBJ2-5, the full variable domain reads KAGVTQTPRYLIKTRGQQVTLSCSPISGHRSVSWYQQTPGQGLQFLFEYFSETQRNKGNFPGRFSGRQFSNSRSEMNVSTLELGDSALYLCASSFGQGPETQYFGPGTRLLVL.

The rearrangement joins TRBV29-1 to TRBJ1-3; 7 nucleotides align to TRBD1. The CDR3 totals 13 residues. With 6 bases clipped from V and 3 bases from J, the junction kept 5 bases outside the gene matches. The germline gives CDR1 SQVTM, CDR2 ANQGSEA. CDR3 sequence: CSVSDRVGNTIYF. Here the CDR3 DNA reads TGCAGCGTATCCGACAGGGTTGGAAACACCATATATTTT. The full variable domain, its missing parts supplied by reference TRBV29-1 and TRBJ1-3, is SAVISQKPSRDICQRGTSLTIQCQVDSQVTMMFWYRQQPGQSLTLIATANQGSEATYESGFVIDKFPISRPNLTFSTLTVSNMSPEDSSIYLCSVSDRVGNTIYFGEGSWLTVV.

This chain links TRBV5-5 with TRBJ2-5; 7 nucleotides match TRBD1. V trimming: 0 bases; J trimming: 5 bases; junction bases outside the gene matches: 4. The CDR3 extends over 14 amino acids. CDR1 is SGHKS, CDR2 YYEKEE, per germline (reference sequence). Here the CDR3 reads CASSLDRGWETQYF. The CDR3 DNA follows: TGTGCCAGCAGCTTGGACAGGGGTTGGGAGACCCAGTACTTC. The full variable domain, completed using reference TRBV5-5 and TRBJ2-5, is DAGVTQSPTHLIKTRGQQVTLRCSPISGHKSVSWYQQVLGQGPQFIFQYYEKEERGRGNFPDRFSARQFPNYSSELNVNALLLGDSALYLCASSLDRGWETQYFGPGTRLLVL.

The chain is built from TRBV29-1 and TRBJ1-1; 12 bases agree with TRBD1. V lost 5 bases to trimming and J lost 6 bases; unmatched junction nucleotides: 7. The germline gives CDR1 SQVTM, CDR2 ANQGSEA. This CDR3 comprises 14 residues. The CDR3 loop reads CSVHPGQGASEAFF. The CDR3 nucleotides read TGCAGCGTTCATCCGGGACAGGGGGCATCTGAAGCTTTCTTT.

The CDR3 DNA is TGTGCCAGCAGCTTGGGGGGGCTGAATCAGCCCCAGCATTTT. The encoded protein is CASSLGGLNQPQHF. The chain employs TRBV5-6 and TRBJ1-5; D is possibly TRBD1 (6 bases). The CDR3 covers 14 residues. Trimming shortened V by 0 bases and J by 4 bases, and 8 bases separated the two germline ends. Germline lookup yields CDR1 SGHDT and CDR2 YYEEEE.

The genes are TRBV28 and TRBJ2-7; 8 bases map to TRBD1. Germline values: CDR1 MDHEN, CDR2 SYDVKM. This CDR3 has 14 amino acids. Unmatched junction bases numbered 7, after V lost 3 bases and J lost 6 bases. In DNA form, the CDR3 reads TGTGCCAGCAGTTTTGGGACAGGCAGTGTCGAGCAGTACTTC. Its protein product is CASSFGTGSVEQYF. The whole variable domain, filled in from reference TRBV28 and TRBJ2-7, reads DVKVTQSSRYLVKRTGEKVFLECVQDMDHENMFWYRQDPGLGLRLIYFSYDVKMKEKGDIPEGYSVSREKKERFSLILESASTNQTSMYLCASSFGTGSVEQYFGPGTRLTVT.